This T cell receptor beta chain came from a study of beta chain features in type 1 diabetes. CD4+ cells of the naive, central memory, regulatory and stem cell-like memory types were sorted via CD45RO/CCR7/CD25/CD127/CD95/CD27. Study-wide results and caveats: Compared to healthy donors, patients appeared to have naive, central memory and Treg TCRB repertoires that were more alike. Among patients with Type 1 diabetes, TCRB CDR3s were moderately but significantly shorter in every one of the four CD4+ subsets.

CDR1 and CDR2 from the germline V gene are GTSNPN and SVGIG (reference sequence). There are 13 residues in the CDR3. V was clipped by 4 bases and J by 7 bases, with 14 bases between them. The authors reverse transcribed all of the isolated RNA, so sequencing captured expressed TCRB transcripts. Libraries were prepared by immunoSEQ multiplex PCR; TCRdb keeps only in-frame clonotypes and omits some of them. The sample holds over 150,000 clones; 10% are singletons and the top ten take more than 0.4%. Points on this clone: The target antigen is unknown.

This TCR was recovered from a man under 40 with type 1 diabetes. The rearrangement links TRBV30 to TRBJ1-5; unclear D gene. Sequencing was done on a sample of central memory CD4+ T cells from blood. The CDR3 is CAWNREGGQPQHF. Written as DNA, the CDR3 is TGTGCCTGGAATCGAGAAGGCGGACAGCCCCAGCATTTT.